The entry below gives a single T cell receptor (beta chain) sequence along with its context. In the study's own analysis: It was from reference gene primer amplification that nucleated cell counts were estimated. Using immunoSEQ multiplex PCR, the repertoire was profiled, and TCRdb retains in-frame clones only, with some absent. Clone size and the V and J calls come from that table; the DNA yielded D and trimming. The sample shows about 70,000 clones, about 88% of them seen only once. This record comes from a study of blood T cell repertoires in COVID-19. Looking at the study overall: Italy, Spain and the United States were the sources of the convalescent and acute COVID-19 samples. From T cells, B-cell-depleted T cells, or PBMCs came the material, which was cDNA or gDNA.

The receptor was isolated from a human donor in a cohort sampled during active COVID-19. Sequences were obtained from peripheral blood.

CDR3 region: CASSLTNRVRSNSPLHF. As DNA, the CDR3 is TGTGCCAGCAGTTTAACAAACAGGGTAAGGAGCAATTCACCCCTCCACTTT. The chain has TRBV28 and TRBJ1-6, with TRBD1 as a possible D gene (6 bases). This CDR3 comprises 17 residues. The germline V gene encodes CDR1 MDHEN and CDR2 SYDVKM. V shed 2 bases and J shed 7 bases, with 18 bases lying between them.